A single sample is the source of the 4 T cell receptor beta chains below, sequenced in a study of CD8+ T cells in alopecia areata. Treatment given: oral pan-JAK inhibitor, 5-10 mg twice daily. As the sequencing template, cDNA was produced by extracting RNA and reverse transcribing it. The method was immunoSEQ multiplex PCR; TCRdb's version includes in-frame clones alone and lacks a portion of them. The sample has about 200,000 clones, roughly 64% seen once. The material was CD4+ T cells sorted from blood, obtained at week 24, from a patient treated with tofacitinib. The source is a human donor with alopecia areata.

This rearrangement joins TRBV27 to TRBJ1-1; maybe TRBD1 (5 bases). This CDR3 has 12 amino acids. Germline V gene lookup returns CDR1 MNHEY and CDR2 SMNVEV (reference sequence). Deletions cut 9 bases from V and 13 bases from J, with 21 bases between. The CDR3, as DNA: TGTGCCAGGCTGGGGCGGATCCTTAATTTTTTCTTT. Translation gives CARLGRILNFFF.

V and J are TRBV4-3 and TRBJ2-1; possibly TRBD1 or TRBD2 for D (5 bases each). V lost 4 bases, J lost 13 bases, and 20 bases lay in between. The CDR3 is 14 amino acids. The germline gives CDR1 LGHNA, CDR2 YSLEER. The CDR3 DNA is TGCGCCAGCAGCCGAGACTCCGCCGGGGCCCCTCAGTTCTTC. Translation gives CASSRDSAGAPQFF.

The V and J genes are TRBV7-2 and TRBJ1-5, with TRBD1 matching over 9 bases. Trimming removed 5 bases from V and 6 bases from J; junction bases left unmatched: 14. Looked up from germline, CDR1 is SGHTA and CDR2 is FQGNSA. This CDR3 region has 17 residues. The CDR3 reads CASSRRTGDPFGQPQHF. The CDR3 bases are TGTGCCAGCAGCCGTCGGACAGGGGACCCTTTTGGTCAGCCCCAGCATTTT.

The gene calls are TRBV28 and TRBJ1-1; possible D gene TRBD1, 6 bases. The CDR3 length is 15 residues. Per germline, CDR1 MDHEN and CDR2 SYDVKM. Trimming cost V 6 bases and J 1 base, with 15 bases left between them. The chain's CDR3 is CASREQGRGNTEAFF. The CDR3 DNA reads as TGTGCCAGCAGAGAACAGGGACGGGGGAACACTGAAGCTTTCTTT.